The 26 T cell receptor beta chains listed next were all sequenced from one sample in a study of cytomegalovirus exposure and HLA in healthy donors. PCR was performed using 60 Vbeta and 13 Jbeta primers. This table comes from immunoSEQ multiplex PCR, and its TCRdb copy is limited to in-frame clones, with some not included. The table shows 60,000 to 70,000 clones, with around three quarters occurring only once. The sample consisted of PBMCs. These receptors all stem from a woman aged 25 to 39 in good health and CMV-seronegative.

The V gene is TRBV4-1, the J gene TRBJ2-7, with D possibly matching TRBD2 (5 bases). The V end was cut by 1 base, the J end by 5 bases, with 18 bases between. Looked up from germline, CDR1 is MGHRA and CDR2 is YSYEKL. This CDR3 has 16 amino acids. The CDR3 sequence: CASSQGAGVKRDEQYF. CDR3 bases: TGCGCCAGCAGCCAAGGGGCCGGGGTAAAACGGGACGAGCAGTACTTC.

The J gene is TRBJ2-5, the V gene TRBV5-4; D gene ambiguous. Trimming pared 1 base from V and 4 bases from J, leaving 5 bases between. Germline V gene data show CDR1 as SGHNT and CDR2 as YYREEE (reference sequence). The CDR3 is 12 residues long. The CDR3 sequence: CASSLFSETQYF. CDR3 sequence (DNA): TGTGCCAGCAGCTTGTTCTCAGAGACCCAGTACTTC.

This clone was observed a handful of times. The chain combines TRBV5-1 with TRBJ2-5; 10 nucleotides line up with TRBD1. Germline trimming cut 4 bases from V and 2 bases from J; bases unmatched to any gene: 8. The germline CDR1 and CDR2 sequences are SGHRS and YFSETQ. This CDR3 contains 16 residues. CDR3 residues: CASSLGQGGGQETQYF. DNA of the CDR3: TGCGCCAGCAGCCTCGGACAGGGGGGGGGTCAAGAGACCCAGTACTTC.

J is TRBJ1-2 and V is TRBV5-1; 7 bases map to TRBD1. Per germline, CDR1 SGHRS and CDR2 YFSETQ. The length of the CDR3 is 14 residues. J lost 8 bases, V lost 4 bases, and 11 bases had no gene match. In DNA, the CDR3 is TGCGCCAGCAGCGCGACACAGGGGAGATACGGCTACACCTTC. It translates to CASSATQGRYGYTF.

V usage is TRBV4-3 and J usage is TRBJ2-7, with D possibly matching TRBD2 (5 bases). The V gene lost 2 bases and the J gene lost 3 bases, with 17 bases spanning the gap. CDR3 length: 16 residues. Germline V gene data show CDR1 as LGHNA and CDR2 as YSLEER. CDR3 nucleotides: TGCGCCAGCAGCCAATCCGCCCGCGGGTTACACTACGAGCAGTACTTC. This codes for CASSQSARGLHYEQYF.

The chain uses TRBV5-4 and TRBJ2-7; D is ambiguous. This CDR3 spans 12 amino acids. The germline gives CDR1 SGHNT, CDR2 YYREEE (reference sequence). Trimming removed 1 base at V and 4 bases at J, with 6 bases between. The CDR3 protein is CASSLIGYEQYF. Written as DNA, the CDR3 is TGTGCCAGCAGCTTGATCGGTTACGAGCAGTACTTC. Complete variable domain (other parts from reference TRBV5-4 and TRBJ2-7): ETGVTQSPTHLIKTRGQQVTLRCSSQSGHNTVSWYQQALGQGPQFIFQYYREEENGRGNFPPRFSGLQFPNYSSELNVNALELDDSALYLCASSLIGYEQYFGPGTRLTVT.

This rearrangement joins TRBV29-1 to TRBJ2-7, with 7 bases that match TRBD1. Looked up from germline, CDR1 is SQVTM and CDR2 is ANQGSEA. V gave up 2 bases and J gave up 7 bases; unmatched junction bases: 5. This CDR3 has 12 amino acids. CDR3 loop: CSVEHRGGEQYF. CDR3 bases: TGCAGCGTTGAACACAGGGGCGGAGAGCAGTACTTC.

J is TRBJ1-3 and V is TRBV10-2; the D gene is possibly TRBD1 (6 bases). The CDR3 length is 16 residues. Germline V lookup: CDR1 WSHSY, CDR2 SAAADI. The V and J ends lost 4 bases and 4 bases respectively, with 17 bases between them. The CDR3 spells CASSAQQGPFGNTIYF. The DNA of the CDR3 is TGCGCCAGCAGTGCACAGCAGGGGCCCTTCGGAAACACCATATATTTT.

V and J are TRBV6-1 and TRBJ2-3; 7 bases agree with TRBD2. The V gene end was trimmed by 8 bases and the J gene end by 4 bases; junction bases not matched to a gene: 12. The germline CDR1 and CDR2 sequences are MNHNS and SASEGT. This CDR3 comprises 15 residues. DNA of the CDR3: TGTGCCAGCCCACGGGGGGAGGCTCTTTCAGATACGCAGTATTTT. This encodes CASPRGEALSDTQYF.

V is TRBV4-3 and J is TRBJ1-1; D is ambiguous. This CDR3 comprises 14 residues. Trimming removed 3 bases at V and 0 bases at J, with 8 bases between. The germline V gene encodes CDR1 LGHNA and CDR2 YSLEER. The CDR3 sequence is CASSHDMMNTEAFF. CDR3 coding DNA: TGCGCCAGCAGCCACGACATGATGAACACTGAAGCTTTCTTT.

Only a few counts were recorded for this clone. The chain carries TRBV6-1 and TRBJ2-7; 8 bases are shared with TRBD1. J gave up 3 bases and V 3 bases, and 7 bases lay outside the gene matches. The CDR3 loop spans 15 amino acids. Germline lookup yields CDR1 MNHNS and CDR2 SASEGT. CDR3 sequence reads: CASSDPGTGIYEQYF. As DNA, the CDR3 is TGTGCCAGCAGTGACCCCGGGACAGGCATCTACGAGCAGTACTTC.

The chain joins TRBV9 to TRBJ2-1, with TRBD2 matching 8 bases. Germline V CDR1 and CDR2: SGDLS, YYNGEE. The trim removed 3 bases at V and 7 bases at J, leaving 9 bases unmatched. The CDR3 has 15 amino acids. The CDR3 DNA is TGTGCCAGCAGCGATGACGGGGGGGCCCGAAATGAGCAGTTCTTC. Residues: CASSDDGGARNEQFF.

J is TRBJ1-2 and V is TRBV6-6; perhaps TRBD1 as D (6 bases). This CDR3 is 14 amino acids long. CDR1 is MNHNY, CDR2 SVGAGI, per germline (reference sequence). Trimming stripped 8 bases from V and 6 bases from J, with 19 bases between. CDR3 protein: CASHQQGHPHGYTF. The CDR3 coding sequence is TGTGCCAGCCACCAACAGGGACATCCTCATGGCTACACCTTC.

The chain combines TRBV29-1 with TRBJ2-1; tentatively, D is TRBD2 (6 bases). Germline CDR1 and CDR2: SQVTM and ANQGSEA. The CDR3 contains 10 residues. V gave up 4 bases and J gave up 13 bases, with 11 bases separating them. CDR3 bases: TGCAGCGTTGGGGCACTAGCACAGTTCTTC. This sequence encodes CSVGALAQFF.

The rearrangement links TRBV10-1 to TRBJ2-7; maybe TRBD1 (6 bases). The CDR3 totals 13 residues. V gave up 5 bases and J gave up 12 bases, with 20 bases separating them. Looked up from germline, CDR1 is WNHNN and CDR2 is SYGVQD (reference sequence). CDR3 in amino acids: CASSPEINRVPYF. CDR3 DNA: TGCGCCAGCAGTCCCGAAATCAACAGGGTACCGTACTTC.

This chain joins TRBV15 and TRBJ2-6, with 12 positions matching TRBD1. The germline CDR1 and CDR2 sequences are LNHNV and YYDKDF (reference sequence). CDR3 length: 19 residues. The ends lost 3 bases at V and 4 bases at J; junction bases unmatched: 10. The CDR3 nucleotides are TGTGCCACCAGCAGGGGGATGGGACAGGGGGCGCGAGGGGCCAACGTCCTGACTTTC. This encodes CATSRGMGQGARGANVLTF.

This clone showed up just once. The chain employs TRBV18 and TRBJ2-3; TRBD2 agrees at 11 bases. CDR3 length equals 16 residues. J gave up 4 bases and V 3 bases, and 6 bases lay outside the gene matches. CDR1 is KGHSH and CDR2 is LQKENI in the germline V gene. As DNA, the CDR3 is TGTGCCAGCTCACCCAGACTAGCGGGAAGACCAGATACGCAGTATTTT. This codes for CASSPRLAGRPDTQYF.

The rearrangement joins TRBV10-2 to TRBJ2-1; 8 bases fit TRBD2. The CDR3 spans 15 residues. Per the germline V gene, CDR1 is WSHSY and CDR2 is SAAADI. Trimming cost V 7 bases and J 1 base; bases outside gene matches: 6. The CDR3, as DNA: TGCGCCAGCAATCGGGGGGGAGGATCCTACAATGAGCAGTTCTTC. Translation gives CASNRGGGSYNEQFF.

The V gene is TRBV4-1, the J gene TRBJ2-3; 10 bases line up with TRBD1. V was pared by 4 bases and J by 4 bases, with 8 bases of the junction left unmatched. CDR3 length equals 16 residues. Germline V gene lookup returns CDR1 MGHRA and CDR2 YSYEKL. CDR3: CASSLLGTGESDTQYF. In DNA, the CDR3 is TGCGCCAGCAGCCTACTTGGGACAGGGGAATCAGATACGCAGTATTTT.

The rearrangement links TRBV9 to TRBJ2-1, with 9 positions matching TRBD2. Germline-derived CDR1 and CDR2 are SGDLS and YYNGEE. CDR3 length: 19 residues. The V segment lost 0 bases and the J segment 8 bases; nucleotides outside the gene matches: 18. The CDR3 nucleotides read TGTGCCAGCAGCGTAGACCCCCTCACCGGTTATAGCGGGAGACATGAGCAGTTCTTC. Protein: CASSVDPLTGYSGRHEQFF.

The chain combines TRBV2 with TRBJ2-5, with D maybe TRBD2 (6 bases). From germline, CDR1 is SNHLY and CDR2 FYNNEI. This CDR3 has 14 residues. V lost 6 bases and J 5 bases, leaving 16 bases between the germline ends. CDR3 sequence: CASSAIGTVETQYF. CDR3 DNA: TGTGCCAGCAGCGCTATCGGGACTGTGGAGACCCAGTACTTC.

The chain combines TRBV7-9 with TRBJ1-4; D perhaps matches TRBD1 (6 bases). This CDR3 is 14 amino acids long. The germline gives CDR1 SEHNR, CDR2 FQNEAQ (reference sequence). V was trimmed by 5 bases and J by 3 bases, leaving 10 bases between them. CDR3 coding DNA: TGTGCCAGCAGCGCACAGGGAGCTAATGAAAAACTGTTTTTT. Its translation is CASSAQGANEKLFF.

This clone was seen only once. The genes are TRBV19 and TRBJ2-7; 10 nucleotides line up with TRBD1. Germline CDR1 LNHDA, CDR2 SQIVND (reference sequence). V lost 5 bases to trimming and J lost 3 bases; unmatched junction nucleotides: 10. The CDR3 spans 16 residues. CDR3 DNA: TGTGCCAGTAGTCCATCCTCCAGGGACAGGGGCTACGAGCAGTACTTC. It codes for CASSPSSRDRGYEQYF.

This chain links TRBV28 with TRBJ1-3; D is undetermined. Deletions cut 0 bases from V and 3 bases from J, with 9 bases between. Germline CDR1 reads MDHEN; CDR2 reads SYDVKM. The CDR3 has 15 residues. The CDR3 nucleotides are TGTGCCAGCAGTTTATGGAGAGGGAGTGGAAACACCATATATTTT. Protein product: CASSLWRGSGNTIYF.

The chain links TRBV6-1 to TRBJ1-5; 11 nucleotides agree with TRBD1. V was pared by 6 bases and J by 8 bases, with 9 bases of the junction left unmatched. Per germline, CDR1 MNHNS and CDR2 SASEGT. The CDR3 is 15 amino acids. CDR3 region: CASSRDRGILEPQHF. The CDR3 coding sequence is TGTGCCAGCAGCCGGGACAGGGGGATTTTGGAGCCCCAGCATTTT.

The rearrangement joins TRBV4-3 to TRBJ1-4; 8 positions agree with TRBD1. Germline CDR1 and CDR2: LGHNA and YSLEER. V shed 3 bases and J 4 bases; nucleotides not matched to a gene: 4. The CDR3 extends over 15 amino acids. CDR3 region: CASSHQGASNEKLFF. The CDR3 nucleotides read TGCGCCAGCAGCCATCAGGGGGCGAGTAATGAAAAACTGTTTTTT.